The 29 T cell receptor beta chains in this list originate from one sample, sequenced in a study of T cell repertoires in aging, cancer and after chemotherapy. A mixed TRB-A/B primer pool amplified rearranged TRB by multiplex touch-down PCR. MiXCR, run by TCRdb on the multiplex PCR reads, gives a single entry per CDR3 protein. Among about 2,300 distinct CDR3 sequences, 59% were seen once, and the ten largest hold roughly 71%. Peripheral blood genomic DNA, not sorted cells or RNA, was the template. Sequenced material: blood. The receptor set was obtained from a human donor with a blood cancer.

The V gene is TRBV5-6, the J gene TRBJ2-5; D ambiguous. The CDR3 loop spans 13 amino acids. Trimming left V 1 base short and J 2 bases short, with 6 bases between. Per the germline V gene, CDR1 is SGHDT and CDR2 is YYEEEE. CDR3 sequence reads: CASSLTAQETQYF. In DNA form, the CDR3 reads TGTGCCAGCAGCTTGACCGCTCAAGAGACCCAGTACTTC.

This clonotype was counted a few times. The chain links TRBV30 to TRBJ1-2; 7 bases line up with TRBD1. V shed 5 bases, J shed 1 base, and the junction held 4 bases outside the gene matches. Germline V lookup: CDR1 GTSNPN, CDR2 SVGIG (reference sequence). The CDR3 runs to 13 residues. This CDR3 is CAWGGQRNYGYTF. The CDR3 nucleotides are TGTGCCTGGGGGGGACAGCGTAACTATGGCTACACCTTC.

This rearrangement joins TRBV5-6 to TRBJ2-1, with 10 bases aligning to TRBD2. Germline V gene lookup returns CDR1 SGHDT and CDR2 YYEEEE. V dropped 1 base and J dropped 9; count of bases not matched to a gene: 4. CDR3 length equals 14 residues. CDR3: CASSLRAGGSEQFF. DNA of the CDR3: TGTGCCAGCAGCTTGAGAGCGGGAGGGTCTGAGCAGTTCTTC.

Turning to this clonotype: One junction end disagrees with the germline gene, perhaps due to a read error. J is TRBJ2-7 and V is TRBV27, with TRBD1 matching over 7 bases. Per germline, CDR1 MNHEY and CDR2 SMNVEV (reference sequence). The CDR3 totals 17 residues. CDR3 protein: CASSSYRTGRRSYEHYF. CDR3 sequence (DNA): TGTGCCAGCAGTTCCTACAGGACAGGCCGACGCTCCTACGAGCATTACTTC.

The chain combines TRBV6-5 with TRBJ2-7; D may be TRBD2 (5 bases). This CDR3 is built from 13 residues. V was trimmed by 5 bases and J by 6 bases, leaving 14 bases between them. The germline V gene encodes CDR1 MNHEY and CDR2 SVGAGI. The CDR3, as DNA: TGTGCCAGCAGTAGCGGCCCCGGCGGCGAGCAGTACTTC. Its translation is CASSSGPGGEQYF.

This clonotype has only a few counts. The chain carries TRBV30 and TRBJ1-5; possibly TRBD1 for D (6 bases). The V and J ends lost 0 bases and 5 bases respectively, with 8 bases between them. From germline, CDR1 is GTSNPN and CDR2 SVGIG (reference sequence). The CDR3 runs to 13 residues. The CDR3 reads CAWSVQGDQPQHF. In DNA form, the CDR3 reads TGTGCCTGGAGTGTACAGGGAGATCAGCCCCAGCATTTT. The whole variable domain, filled in from reference TRBV30 and TRBJ1-5, reads SQTIHQWPATLVQPVGSPLSLECTVEGTSNPNLYWYRQAAGRGLQLLFYSVGIGQISSEVPQNLSASRPQDRQFILSSKKLLLSDSGFYLCAWSVQGDQPQHFGDGTRLSIL.

This clonotype came up a few times. The chain combines TRBV12-3 or TRBV12-4 with TRBJ2-3; possible D gene TRBD2, 5 bases. V was trimmed by 5 bases and J by 2 bases, leaving 20 bases between them. This CDR3 contains 17 residues. The CDR3 DNA is TGTGCCAGCAGTCCTTCCCGAGGGCTTCCTTCCACAGATACGCAGTATTTT. It encodes CASSPSRGLPSTDTQYF.

The chain has TRBV19 and TRBJ2-3; D possibly uses TRBD1 or TRBD2 (5 bases each). With 6 bases removed from V and 1 base from J, the gap between germline ends came to 11 bases. Germline V gene data show CDR1 as LNHDA and CDR2 as SQIVND (reference sequence). The CDR3 spans 14 residues. The CDR3 DNA reads TGTGCCAGTAGACCCCGGGACGGCACAGATACGCAGTATTTT. Translated: CASRPRDGTDTQYF.

This clonotype has only a few counts. V usage is TRBV6-5 and J usage is TRBJ1-2, with D possibly matching TRBD1 (6 bases). Germline V CDR1 and CDR2: MNHEY, SVGAGI. The CDR3 has 14 residues. Between the trimmed V and J ends, which lost 5 bases and 4 bases, there was a span of 14 bases. The CDR3 DNA sequence: TGTGCCAGCAGTGCCTACAGGGCCACCTATGGCTACACCTTC. Protein product: CASSAYRATYGYTF.

The CDR3 DNA reads TGTGCCAGCAGTTACTCGAGACAGGCGGGCCAAGAAAAACTGTTTTTT. It translates to CASSYSRQAGQEKLFF. This chain links TRBV6-5 with TRBJ1-4; perhaps TRBD1 as D (6 bases). The CDR3 sequence is 16 residues long. Germline values: CDR1 MNHEY, CDR2 SVGAGI. V lost 0 bases and J 8 bases, leaving 16 bases between the germline ends.

The V gene is TRBV6-1, the J gene TRBJ2-2; perhaps TRBD2 as D (7 bases). Trimming removed 7 bases at V and 4 bases at J, with 16 bases between. Looked up from germline, CDR1 is MNHNS and CDR2 is SASEGT. This CDR3 contains 15 residues. CDR3 amino acids: CASMRGREVTGELFF. The CDR3 coding sequence is TGTGCCAGCATGCGGGGGCGGGAAGTCACCGGGGAGCTGTTTTTT.

The rearrangement joins TRBV7-6 to TRBJ2-7; D is perhaps TRBD2 (6 bases). Germline values: CDR1 SGHVS, CDR2 FNYEAQ. The CDR3 extends over 16 amino acids. Trimming left V 4 bases short and J 3 bases short, with 19 bases between. CDR3 protein: CASSYGHGGSGYEQYF. CDR3 bases: TGTGCCAGCAGCTACGGACATGGGGGGTCAGGCTACGAGCAGTACTTC.

V usage is TRBV19 and J usage is TRBJ1-2, with TRBD1 identical over 8 bases. The CDR3 runs 15 residues. V was pared by 6 bases and J by 4 bases, with 10 bases of the junction left unmatched. CDR1 and CDR2 (germline): LNHDA, SQIVND (reference sequence). The CDR3 region is CASSPKADRGYGYTF. DNA for the CDR3: TGTGCCAGTAGCCCCAAAGCAGACAGGGGCTATGGCTACACCTTC.

This chain uses TRBV5-6 with TRBJ1-5; no clear D. Trimming shortened V by 0 bases and J by 0 bases, and 10 bases separated the two germline ends. CDR3 size: 16 residues. Germline assignment: CDR1 SGHDT and CDR2 YYEEEE. CDR3 sequence (DNA): TGTGCCAGCAGCTTGGTAGGAGGGTATAGCAATCAGCCCCAGCATTTT. Protein: CASSLVGGYSNQPQHF.

Here the CDR3 DNA reads TGCAGTGCTAGAGCACCTAGCCACAATGAGCAGTTCTTC. Amino acid sequence: CSARAPSHNEQFF. The J gene is TRBJ2-1, the V gene TRBV20-1, with D possibly being TRBD2 (5 bases). Germline V gives CDR1 DFQATT, CDR2 SNEGSKA (reference sequence). The CDR3 extends over 13 amino acids. V lost 1 base, J lost 5 bases, and 9 bases lay in between.

The chain is built from TRBV12-3 or TRBV12-4 and TRBJ1-2, with D unresolved. This CDR3 has 15 amino acids. V was cut by 7 bases and J by 4 bases, with 19 bases left in between. The CDR3 DNA reads TGTGCCAGCACTACTACGCGGGCCCCATTCTATGGCTACACCTTC. It is translated as CASTTTRAPFYGYTF.

The sample holds a few counts of this clonotype. The CDR3 sequence: CASSLGLEHEQFF. CDR3 in DNA: TGTGCCAGCAGCTTGGGCCTAGAACATGAGCAGTTCTTC. V is TRBV7-2 and J is TRBJ2-1; D gene ambiguous. Germline V gene lookup returns CDR1 SGHTA and CDR2 FQGNSA. The CDR3 has 13 amino acids. V lost 3 bases and J lost 8, with 11 bases in between.

J is TRBJ1-4 and V is TRBV5-6; no clear D. The CDR3 loop spans 13 amino acids. The V gene's germline CDR1 is SGHDT and CDR2 YYEEEE. V lost 4 bases to trimming and J lost 6 bases, with 10 bases between them. The DNA of the CDR3 is TGTGCCAGCAGCCCCCCCAATGATGAAAAACTGTTTTTT. This sequence encodes CASSPPNDEKLFF. The full variable domain, with the rest looked up from reference TRBV5-6 and TRBJ1-4, is DAGVTQSPTHLIKTRGQQVTLRCSPKSGHDTVSWYQQALGQGPQFIFQYYEEEERQRGNFPDRFSGHQFPNYSSELNVNALLLGDSALYLCASSPPNDEKLFFGSGTQLSVL.

The chain carries TRBV7-2 and TRBJ1-2; D ambiguous. V was pared by 3 bases and J by 6 bases, with 11 bases between. Germline CDR1 SGHTA, CDR2 FQGNSA. The CDR3 length is 13 residues. The CDR3 nucleotides read TGTGCCAGCAGCTTTGTAAACTCGGATGGCTACACCTTC. The encoded protein is CASSFVNSDGYTF.

In the case of this clonotype: The conserved phenylalanine or tryptophan normally closing the CDR3 is absent here, so this likely arose from a read error. This chain connects TRBV6-5 to TRBJ1-2, with D possibly matching TRBD1 (5 bases). Trimming pared 6 bases from V and 6 bases from J, leaving 20 bases between. CDR1 MNHEY and CDR2 SVGAGI come from the germline V gene. The CDR3 runs 15 residues. The CDR3 sequence: CASSVTWVGTDGYTI. DNA of the CDR3: TGTGCCAGCAGCGTGACATGGGTGGGGACTGATGGCTACACCATC.

This clonotype appeared a few times. The rearrangement links TRBV12-3 or TRBV12-4 to TRBJ2-3, with a possible D match to TRBD2 (6 bases). Trimming removed 3 bases from V and 6 bases from J, with 10 bases in between. CDR3 length: 13 residues. The CDR3 region has the DNA TGTGCCAGCAGTTTTGGCGGGGTGGATACGCAGTATTTT. It encodes CASSFGGVDTQYF.

The chain recombines TRBV6-1 with TRBJ1-3, with TRBD1 identical over 9 bases. The CDR3 is made up of 15 amino acids. V dropped 3 bases and J dropped 4; count of bases not matched to a gene: 4. Germline assignment: CDR1 MNHNS and CDR2 SASEGT. This chain's CDR3 is CASSEDRGGGNTIYF. The CDR3 region has the DNA TGTGCCAGCAGTGAGGACAGGGGAGGAGGAAACACCATATATTTT.

This chain joins TRBV5-6 and TRBJ1-2, with 9 bases identical to TRBD1. Germline lookup yields CDR1 SGHDT and CDR2 YYEEEE. Germline trimming cut 4 bases from V and 4 bases from J; bases unmatched to any gene: 11. There are 16 residues in the CDR3. CDR3 DNA sequence: TGTGCCAGCAGCGTACCGGGACAGGGTCCGTCCTATGGCTACACCTTC. As protein: CASSVPGQGPSYGYTF.

The rearrangement uses TRBV15 and TRBJ2-3; TRBD2 agrees at 8 bases. The end of the DNA is better explained by TRBJ2-1, so the J call may be wrong. Germline CDR1 reads LNHNV; CDR2 reads YYDKDF (reference sequence). The CDR3 is 15 amino acids. CDR3 in DNA: TGTGCCACCCGCCAGGCGAGACTAGCGTACAATGAGCAGTTCTTC. Its protein is CATRQARLAYNEQFF.

The rearrangement uses TRBV30 and TRBJ1-4; the D is unclear. CDR3 length equals 14 residues. V lost 0 bases to trimming and J lost 3 bases, with 8 bases between them. CDR1 is GTSNPN, CDR2 SVGIG, per germline (reference sequence). This chain's CDR3 is CAWSVGGSNEKLFF. In DNA form, the CDR3 reads TGTGCCTGGAGTGTGGGAGGGTCTAATGAAAAACTGTTTTTT.

Written as DNA, the CDR3 is TGTGCCAGCAGCCCAGAGGGTTGGGGCGAGCAGTACTTC. Protein sequence: CASSPEGWGEQYF. The rearrangement uses TRBV7-6 and TRBJ2-7; a weak D match, TRBD2 (5 bases). Trimming took off 5 bases at V and 6 bases at J, with 14 bases between the two ends. Germline CDR1 is SGHVS and CDR2 is FNYEAQ. This CDR3 contains 13 residues.

This clonotype was seen more than once but under ten times. The chain is built from TRBV6-5 and TRBJ2-2; no clear D. Germline V CDR1 and CDR2: MNHEY, SVGAGI. CDR3 length: 13 residues. V was trimmed by 5 bases and J by 5 bases, leaving 9 bases between them. The CDR3: CASSPPGTGELFF. The CDR3 coding sequence is TGTGCCAGCAGTCCGCCAGGAACCGGGGAGCTGTTTTTT.

This clonotype was observed a handful of times. The genes are TRBV6-5 and TRBJ1-2; D is perhaps TRBD1 (5 bases). With 6 bases removed from V and 0 bases from J, the gap between germline ends came to 23 bases. This CDR3 spans 18 amino acids. Per germline, CDR1 MNHEY and CDR2 SVGAGI. The chain's CDR3 is CASSRGRGQGSTNYGYTF. CDR3 sequence (DNA): TGTGCCAGCAGCCGCGGACGGGGCCAAGGGAGTACTAACTATGGCTACACCTTC.

The V call is TRBV5-6, the J call TRBJ2-2, with 10 nucleotides matching TRBD1. Germline CDR1 SGHDT, CDR2 YYEEEE. There are 17 residues in the CDR3. With V trimmed by 0 bases and J by 1 base, 3 bases remained unmatched. The CDR3 nucleotides are TGTGCCAGCAGCTTGGTGGGGGACAGGGGGAACACCGGGGAGCTGTTTTTT. Translated, it gives CASSLVGDRGNTGELFF.